The clone carrying this TCR beta chain was observed at least ten times. TCRdb fed the RT-PCR reads into MiXCR, producing one record per CDR3 protein. The sample holds approximately 490,000 distinct CDR3 sequences, approximately 7.3% seen once. Germline CDR1 and CDR2: MNHEY and SVGEGT. The CDR3 loop spans 15 amino acids. The germline V and J ends were trimmed by 3 bases and 0 bases, with 9 bases remaining between them. The data belong to a study of response to subunit inactivated influenza vaccine. This TCR was sampled from a man between 45 and 75 years old who received an inactivated influenza vaccine. The sample here was PBMCs from blood, taken around 25 months after vaccination. J is TRBJ2-1 and V is TRBV6-2 or TRBV6-3; D call uncertain. As DNA, the CDR3 is TGTGCCAGCAGTTATTTCGGCAGCTCCTACAATGAGCAGTTCTTC. Its protein is CASSYFGSSYNEQFF.